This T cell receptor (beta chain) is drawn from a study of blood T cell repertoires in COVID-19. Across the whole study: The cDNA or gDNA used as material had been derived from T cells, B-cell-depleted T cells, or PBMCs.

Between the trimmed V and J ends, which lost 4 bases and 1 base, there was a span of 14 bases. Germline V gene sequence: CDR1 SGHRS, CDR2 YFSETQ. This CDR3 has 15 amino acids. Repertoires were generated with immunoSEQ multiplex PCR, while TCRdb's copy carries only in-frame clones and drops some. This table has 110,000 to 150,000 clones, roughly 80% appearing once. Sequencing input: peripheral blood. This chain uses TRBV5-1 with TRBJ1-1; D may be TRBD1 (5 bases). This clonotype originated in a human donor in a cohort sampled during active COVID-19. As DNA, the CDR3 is TGCGCCAGCAGCCCATCATCCGGGGGGAACACTGAAGCTTTCTTT. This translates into CASSPSSGGNTEAFF.